The 9 T cell receptor beta chains listed next were all sequenced from one sample in a study of identifying expanded T cells in peripheral blood. Clones were read by immunoSEQ multiplex PCR, and TCRdb kept only the in-frame ones, dropping some. The sample carries over 80,000 clones, around 87% recorded once. Sequenced: blood. These receptors were taken from a person aged 18 to 70 in good health.

V usage is TRBV10-1 and J usage is TRBJ1-1; D is ambiguous. This CDR3 is built from 12 residues. Deletions cut 0 bases from V and 9 bases from J, with 8 bases between. Germline CDR1 WNHNN, CDR2 SYGVQD (reference sequence). This CDR3 is CASSESGQQAFF. The CDR3 region has the DNA TGCGCCAGCAGTGAGTCAGGGCAGCAAGCTTTCTTT.

The chain is built from TRBV2 and TRBJ2-7, with a possible D match to TRBD2 (6 bases). Germline-derived CDR1 and CDR2 are SNHLY and FYNNEI. V was pared by 6 bases and J by 2 bases, with 17 bases between. The CDR3 length is 15 residues. The CDR3 loop reads CASSLRDSKAYEQYF. The CDR3 DNA reads TGTGCCAGCAGCCTCCGGGACTCAAAAGCCTACGAGCAGTACTTC. Looking up the rest from reference TRBV2 and TRBJ2-7 gives the full variable domain: EPEVTQTPSHQVTQMGQEVILRCVPISNHLYFYWYRQILGQKVEFLVSFYNNEISEKSEIFDDQFSVERPDGSNFTLKIRSTKLEDSAMYFCASSLRDSKAYEQYFGPGTRLTVT.

This chain joins TRBV19 and TRBJ2-2; 7 nucleotides agree with TRBD1. The germline gives CDR1 LNHDA, CDR2 SQIVND (reference sequence). The CDR3 length is 15 residues. V dropped 5 bases and J dropped 6; count of bases not matched to a gene: 9. The DNA of the CDR3 is TGTGCCAGTAGTCCTAGACAGGGAAGGGCCGGGGAGCTGTTTTTT. Residues: CASSPRQGRAGELFF.

J is TRBJ1-1 and V is TRBV19; possibly TRBD1 for D (5 bases). Germline V lookup: CDR1 LNHDA, CDR2 SQIVND (reference sequence). The CDR3 is made up of 16 amino acids. V shed 0 bases and J shed 7 bases, with 18 bases lying between them. The CDR3 spells CASSIDGGWGRSEAFF. The CDR3 region has the DNA TGTGCCAGTAGTATAGATGGGGGTTGGGGAAGAAGTGAAGCTTTCTTT.

The V call is TRBV4-3, the J call TRBJ1-6, with D tentatively TRBD1 (6 bases). The ends were cut back, 0 bases at V and 7 bases at J, with 13 bases in the middle. This CDR3 spans 16 amino acids. CDR1 is LGHNA, CDR2 YSLEER, per germline. CDR3 in amino acids: CASSQDRWDINSPLHF. The CDR3 bases are TGCGCCAGCAGCCAAGATCGATGGGACATCAATTCACCCCTCCACTTT.

The V call is TRBV4-1, the J call TRBJ2-5; tentative D call: TRBD2 (5 bases). V lost 0 bases to trimming and J lost 7 bases, with 21 bases between them. Germline-derived CDR1 and CDR2 are MGHRA and YSYEKL. The length of the CDR3 is 17 residues. CDR3 protein: CASSQDDLEGHEGTQYF. The DNA for the CDR3 is TGCGCCAGCAGCCAAGATGATTTGGAAGGCCACGAGGGGACCCAGTACTTC.

The chain uses TRBV5-6 and TRBJ1-5; D is unresolved. Germline V CDR1 and CDR2: SGHDT, YYEEEE. This CDR3 region has 16 residues. Between the trimmed V and J ends, which lost 0 bases and 0 bases, there was a span of 10 bases. In DNA, the CDR3 is TGTGCCAGCAGCTTGGGCAGGACCGGTAGCAATCAGCCCCAGCATTTT. Amino acids: CASSLGRTGSNQPQHF. The variable domain in full, completed from reference TRBV5-6 and TRBJ1-5, reads DAGVTQSPTHLIKTRGQQVTLRCSPKSGHDTVSWYQQALGQGPQFIFQYYEEEERQRGNFPDRFSGHQFPNYSSELNVNALLLGDSALYLCASSLGRTGSNQPQHFGDGTRLSIL.

The rearrangement links TRBV27 to TRBJ1-5, with D possibly TRBD1 on 5 matching bases. The germline V gene has CDR1 MNHEY and CDR2 SMNVEV (reference sequence). V was cut by 4 bases and J by 6 bases, with 13 bases left in between. The CDR3 runs 14 residues. The DNA of the CDR3 is TGTGCCAGCAGTTCGGGAGGGGTGATTCAGCCCCAGCATTTT. It specifies CASSSGGVIQPQHF.

The rearrangement links TRBV7-8 to TRBJ2-1, with 7 bases that match TRBD1. J lost 3 bases, V lost 5 bases, and 7 bases had no gene match. The CDR3 spans 15 residues. The germline gives CDR1 SGHVS, CDR2 FQNEAQ. CDR3 protein: CASSPPRQGYNEQFF. CDR3 DNA sequence: TGTGCCAGCAGCCCCCCGCGACAGGGCTACAATGAGCAGTTCTTC.